The subject of this entry is one T cell receptor beta chain. Its antigen is still unknown. The sample comes from a study of shared clonotypes between healthy human individuals. Study-wide findings and caveats: As a rule, naive subsets had a larger estimated richness than memory subsets. The study found lower generation probabilities in non-shared clonotypes than in those shared by all four donors.

On sorted subsets, replicate PCRs used roughly 190 ng DNA, or around 30,000 T cell genomes. Produced via immunoSEQ multiplex PCR; TCRdb's table is partial and in-frame only. In the table there are approximately 980,000 clones, 60% to 85% of which are singletons. The germline V gene encodes CDR1 SEHNR and CDR2 FQNEAQ (reference sequence). The CDR3 contains 16 residues. V shed 4 bases and J shed 0 bases, with 10 bases lying between them. A split of CD4+ cells into CD45RA+ naive and CD45RA-negative memory subsets was performed. This chain uses TRBV7-9 with TRBJ1-6; D not resolved. Sequencing input: memory CD4+ T cells sorted from blood. Subset reported: CD45RA-negative fraction. The TCR sequence derives from a man aged 18 to 30 in good health. CDR3 in amino acids: CASSWTSGSYNSPLHF. The CDR3 coding sequence is TGTGCCAGCAGCTGGACTTCGGGCTCCTATAATTCACCCCTCCACTTT. Variable domain in full (rest from reference TRBV7-9 and TRBJ1-6): DTGVSQNPRHKITKRGQNVTFRCDPISEHNRLYWYRQTLGQGPEFLTYFQNEAQLEKSRLLSDRFSAERPKGSFSTLEIQRTEQGDSAMYLCASSWTSGSYNSPLHFGNGTRLTVT.